The rows below give T cell receptor beta chains drawn from one sample of a study of beta chain features in type 1 diabetes. Clones were sequenced by immunoSEQ multiplex PCR, and TCRdb holds only the in-frame ones, with some missing. The data show approximately 280,000 clones, approximately 15% seen once. Sequenced material: naive CD4+ T cells from blood. These receptors were obtained from a man aged 18 to 29 with type 1 diabetes. CDR3s include the opening cysteine and the closing phenylalanine or tryptophan. D genes are given only for firm matches. The size field is filled for only some rows; it gives once, few, many or a size class.

j_call v_call d_call clone_size cdr3_nt cdr3_aa
TRBJ2-7 TRBV30 . few TGTGCCTGGAGTTTAACTGGCTACGAGCAGTACTTC CAWSLTGYEQYF
TRBJ2-7 TRBV7-9 TRBD2 . TGTGCCAGCAGCTTAGGTCCCGGGGGGAGTAAGTACGAGCAGTACTTC CASSLGPGGSKYEQYF
TRBJ2-4 TRBV27 TRBD2 . TGTGCCAGCAGTCGGACTAGCGGAAACATTCAGTACTTC CASSRTSGNIQYF
TRBJ2-6 TRBV7-9 . few TGTGCCAGCAGACGGGACTCTGGGGCCAACGTCCTGACTTTC CASRRDSGANVLTF
TRBJ2-3 TRBV6-1 . . TGTGCCAGCAGTGAAGCGCTAATGTATTTT CASSEALMYF
TRBJ2-5 TRBV7-9 . . TGTGCCAGCAGCTTACGTTCCGAGTTCGCCCAGTACTTC CASSLRSEFAQYF
TRBJ2-5 TRBV10-2 TRBD2 . TGCGCCAGCAGTGATAGCGGGGGGGGCCCAGAGACCCAGTACTTC CASSDSGGGPETQYF
TRBJ1-1 TRBV5-1 . . TGCGCCAGCAGCTTGCAAGGTCAGGACACTGAAGCTTTCTTT CASSLQGQDTEAFF
TRBJ2-5 TRBV9 TRBD1 few TGTGCCAGCAGCGCTTCGACAGGGGGAACTGGGGAGACCCAGTACTTC CASSASTGGTGETQYF
TRBJ2-3 TRBV18 . . TGTGCCAGCTCCCTTTTAAACGGGGATACGCAGTATTTT CASSLLNGDTQYF
TRBJ2-7 TRBV28 . few TGTGCCAGCAGTCCCAGGCCCCACGAGCAGTACTTC CASSPRPHEQYF
TRBJ1-2 TRBV7-2 . few TGTGCCAGCAGCTTAGGGCCAGATGCCAGCTACACCTTC CASSLGPDASYTF
TRBJ1-5 TRBV7-2 . few TGTGCCAGCAGCTTAGATGAGGGGGATCAGCCCCAGCATTTT CASSLDEGDQPQHF
TRBJ2-1 TRBV7-9 TRBD1 . TGTGCCAGCAGCTCCGGACAGGGAACCTACAATGAGCAGTTCTTC CASSSGQGTYNEQFF
TRBJ2-1 TRBV18 TRBD2 few TGTGCCAGCTCACCTCCGGGACTAGCGGGGCCCAATGAGCAGTTCTTC CASSPPGLAGPNEQFF
TRBJ2-7 TRBV18 . . TGTGCCAGCTCAGCAAAAAGCCAGGGAACTTACTACGAGCAGTACTTC CASSAKSQGTYYEQYF
TRBJ1-6 TRBV28 TRBD1 few TGTGCCAGCAGTCACAGGGGGGATAATTCACCCCTCCACTTT CASSHRGDNSPLHF
TRBJ2-1 TRBV18 TRBD2 few TGTGCCAGCTCACAACTAGCGGGGGGACAATACAATGAGCAGTTCTTC CASSQLAGGQYNEQFF
TRBJ2-7 TRBV7-2 TRBD2 . TGTGCCAGCAGCCCTCGACTAGCGGGAGTATACGAGCAGTACTTC CASSPRLAGVYEQYF
TRBJ1-1 TRBV6-6 . few TGTGCCAGCAGTTACCGTTCTCGTGTGGGCGCTGAAGCTTTCTTT CASSYRSRVGAEAFF
TRBJ1-2 TRBV28 . . TGTGCCAGCAGTTTGGGTGGGAGTCGCCATGGCTACACCTTC CASSLGGSRHGYTF
TRBJ2-7 TRBV6-5 TRBD1 . TGTGCCAGCAAAGGGACAGGGTATACCGAGCAGTACTTC CASKGTGYTEQYF
TRBJ2-7 TRBV28 TRBD1 . TGTGCCAGCAGTCCACCCATCGGGACAGTATCCTACGAGCAGTACTTC CASSPPIGTVSYEQYF